One and the same sample provided the 28 T cell receptor beta chains below, sequenced in a study of breast tumors, draining lymph nodes, adjacent tissues. TCRdb itself ran the multiplex PCR reads through MiXCR, one entry per CDR3 protein. The profile covers fewer than 200,000 distinct CDR3 sequences, with roughly 35% appearing a single time and about 3.8% taken by the ten largest. Breast cancer patients provided tissue from their axillary draining lymph nodes. The source material was axillary lymph node tissue. The receptors originated from a female donor with breast cancer. Some clones in this sample may be carry-over from other donors' samples.

The V gene is TRBV5-5, the J gene TRBJ1-5; D unresolved. This CDR3 has 13 amino acids. Trimming took off 4 bases at V and 9 bases at J, with 14 bases between the two ends. Germline assignment: CDR1 SGHKS and CDR2 YYEKEE (reference sequence). CDR3 sequence reads: CASSLGFGRPQHF. CDR3 nucleotide sequence: TGTGCCAGCAGCCTGGGTTTTGGACGGCCCCAGCATTTT.

This clonotype was seen repeatedly, ten times or more. The CDR3 loop reads CASADGYYGYTF. DNA for the CDR3: TGTGCCAGCGCAGACGGTTACTATGGCTACACCTTC. The chain joins TRBV6-1 to TRBJ1-2, with no clear D. The CDR3 is 12 amino acids. Trimming shortened V by 8 bases and J by 3 bases, and 10 bases separated the two germline ends. Per germline, CDR1 MNHNS and CDR2 SASEGT.

This clonotype was seen a few times. The J gene is TRBJ2-2, the V gene TRBV6-2 or TRBV6-3; either TRBD1 or TRBD2 may fit D (5 bases each). V was cut by 8 bases and J by 6 bases, with 40 bases left in between. The germline CDR1 and CDR2 sequences are MNHEY and SVGEGT. The CDR3 totals 22 residues. The CDR3 nucleotides are TGTGCCAGCTCGTATGTATTTGTGAGGGACCAACGAGGGTTGTCTTGTGCCGGGGAGCTGTTTTTT. Its translation: CASSYVFVRDQRGLSCAGELFF.

This clonotype was detected a few times. This clone may be a read error of a much larger clone one base away. The chain carries TRBV20-1 and TRBJ2-5, with D possibly matching TRBD1 (5 bases). The CDR3 length is 12 residues. Per the germline V gene, CDR1 is DFQATT and CDR2 is SNEGSKA (reference sequence). CDR3 residues: CSANLGQETPYF. The CDR3 DNA is TGCAGTGCTAACCTAGGACAAGAGACCCCGTACTTC.

With respect to this clonotype: This could be a read error, since a much larger clone is one nucleotide away. Because the CDR3's place on the DNA is in doubt, the DNA is left out and the CDR3 is given as listed by TCRdb. The chain combines TRBV19 with TRBJ1-2; TRBD1, the D gene given by the table, was not confirmed from the DNA. The length of the CDR3 is 19 amino acids, counting both ends. Germline CDR1 reads LNHDA; CDR2 reads SQIVND (reference sequence). CDR3 residues: CASSLLFGPGSASGYGCTF.

With respect to this clonotype: One junction end disagrees with the germline gene, perhaps due to a read error. The J gene is TRBJ1-6, the V gene TRBV2, with D perhaps matching TRBD1 (5 bases). Germline lookup yields CDR1 SNHLY and CDR2 FYNNEI. The length of the CDR3 is 14 residues. The CDR3 coding sequence is TGTGCCAGCAGGGAAGAGGGGACGAATTCACCCCTCCACTTT. Translating gives CASREEGTNSPLHF.

This clonotype showed up many times. This rearrangement joins TRBV4-3 to TRBJ2-1, with unresolved D. The V and J ends lost 0 bases and 2 bases respectively, with 8 bases between them. This CDR3 has 15 residues. Germline-derived CDR1 and CDR2 are LGHNA and YSLEER. The CDR3 nucleotides are TGCGCCAGCAGCCAAGATACGGCAGCCTACAATGAGCAGTTCTTC. Its translation is CASSQDTAAYNEQFF.

The V and J genes are TRBV4-3 and TRBJ1-2; perhaps TRBD1 as D (5 bases). CDR3 length: 15 residues. Germline V gene data show CDR1 as LGHNA and CDR2 as YSLEER. Trimming took off 0 bases at V and 7 bases at J, with 15 bases between the two ends. The CDR3 loop is CASSQDRGGKSGYTF. The CDR3 DNA reads as TGCGCCAGCAGCCAAGACCGCGGGGGGAAGAGTGGCTACACCTTC.

In its sample, this clonotype was seen many times. The chain uses TRBV20-1 and TRBJ2-7, with a tentative D call TRBD2 (6 bases). Germline loops: CDR1 DFQATT, CDR2 SNEGSKA (reference sequence). With 6 bases removed from V and 1 base from J, the gap between germline ends came to 16 bases. The CDR3 loop spans 14 amino acids. The DNA for the CDR3 is TGCAGTGCCAAAGAGGCGGGACCGTCCTACGAGCAGTACTTC. Amino acid sequence: CSAKEAGPSYEQYF.

With respect to this clonotype: A much larger clone is a single base away; this may be a read error. The chain employs TRBV9 and TRBJ2-1, with D uncertain. The CDR3 contains 15 residues. Germline V gene sequence: CDR1 SGDLS, CDR2 YYNGEE. CDR3: CASSVVPANYNEPFF. For the CDR3, the DNA is TGTGCCAGCAGCGTAGTCCCAGCGAACTACAATGAGCCGTTCTTC.

Remarks on this clonotype: Germline and junction disagree at one end, which may indicate a read error. V gene TRBV9 combines with J gene TRBJ1-1; no clear D gene. There are 13 residues in the CDR3. Per germline, CDR1 SGDLS and CDR2 YYNGEE. CDR3 bases: TGTGCCGGCAGCGTAGGCGGAAACACTGAAGCTTTCTTT. The encoded protein is CAGSVGGNTEAFF.

Many counts were recorded for this clonotype. A much larger clone lies one base from this, so it may be a read error. The V gene is TRBV12-3 or TRBV12-4, the J gene TRBJ1-6, with D unresolved. The CDR3 totals 14 residues. The germline V and J ends were trimmed by 4 bases and 7 bases, with 11 bases remaining between them. The CDR3 reads CASSCVSGNSPLHF. The CDR3 nucleotides are TGTGCCAGCAGTTGCGTCAGCGGGAATTCACCCCTCCACTTT.

This clonotype was recorded a few times. One base away lies a much larger clone, so this may be a sequencing read error. V usage is TRBV5-1 and J usage is TRBJ2-5; 7 bases match TRBD2. The CDR3 sequence is 16 residues long. CDR1 and CDR2 from the germline V gene are SGHRS and YFSETQ. The V and J ends lost 0 bases and 2 bases, in that order; junction bases with no gene match: 7. CDR3 sequence reads: CASSLVGGRSQETQYF. In DNA, the CDR3 is TGCGCCAGCAGCTTGGTGGGCGGGAGAAGTCAAGAGACCCAGTACTTC.

This clonotype was counted at least ten times. The chain has TRBV6-6 and TRBJ1-3; no definite D call. Per germline, CDR1 MNHNY and CDR2 SVGAGI (reference sequence). V was pared by 2 bases and J by 1 base, with 9 bases between. CDR3 length: 15 residues. The CDR3 region has the DNA TGTGCCAGCAGTTACGAAGGTTTGTCTGGAAACACCATATATTTT. It encodes CASSYEGLSGNTIYF.

This clonotype was picked up many times. The genes are TRBV18 and TRBJ2-5, with 10 positions matching TRBD2. The CDR3 has 19 amino acids. Unmatched junction bases numbered 18, after V lost 3 bases and J lost 5 bases. From germline, CDR1 is KGHSH and CDR2 LQKENI. The CDR3, as DNA: TGTGCCAGCTCACCGGTCGCGTCTAGCGGGAGTAGGGCGTGGGAGACCCAGTACTTC. This encodes CASSPVASSGSRAWETQYF.

At least ten counts were recorded for this clonotype. The chain employs TRBV20-1 and TRBJ2-3; D ambiguous. V lost 3 bases, J lost 9 bases, and 10 bases lay in between. CDR1 is DFQATT, CDR2 SNEGSKA, per germline (reference sequence). CDR3 length: 11 residues. CDR3 protein: CSASYHKTQYF. CDR3 sequence (DNA): TGCAGTGCTAGCTATCACAAGACGCAGTATTTT.

This clonotype was counted ten times or more. The rearrangement links TRBV6-2 or TRBV6-3 to TRBJ1-6, with a weak D call TRBD1 (5 bases). V shed 10 bases and J shed 13 bases, with 11 bases lying between them. The germline V gene has CDR1 MNHEY and CDR2 SVGEGT. This CDR3 region has 10 residues. The DNA for the CDR3 is TGTGCCAAGCACCAGGGCCCCCTCCACTTT. It encodes CAKHQGPLHF.

This clonotype was detected ten times or more. The gene calls are TRBV14 and TRBJ2-7; TRBD1 aligns across 9 bases. The V segment lost 4 bases and the J segment 12 bases; nucleotides outside the gene matches: 10. This CDR3 has 13 residues. Germline V lookup: CDR1 SGHDN, CDR2 FVKESK. This CDR3 reads CASSPTRTGVGYF. The CDR3 DNA follows: TGTGCCAGCAGCCCGACCCGGACAGGGGTTGGGTACTTC.

This clonotype was counted only a few times. The junction does not match germline at one end; this may be a read error. The chain employs TRBV5-4 and TRBJ2-1, with D possibly TRBD1 on 5 matching bases. CDR1 is SGHNT, CDR2 YYREEE, per germline (reference sequence). CDR3 length: 15 amino acids. CDR3 protein: CASSPSTESYDEQFF. DNA of the CDR3: TGTGCCAGCAGCCCCTCGACAGAGTCCTACGATGAGCAGTTCTTC.

This clonotype was seen many times. This chain connects TRBV12-3 or TRBV12-4 to TRBJ2-3, with TRBD2 identical over 9 bases. With V trimmed by 4 bases and J by 1 base, 6 bases remained unmatched. The CDR3 runs 16 residues. The CDR3 nucleotides read TGTGCCAGCAGTTCGTTAGCGGGGGCGGGCACAGATACGCAGTATTTT. Translation gives CASSSLAGAGTDTQYF.

This clonotype has at least ten counts. The chain is built from TRBV5-1 and TRBJ2-3, with no clear D. V lost 1 base to trimming and J lost 2 bases, with 11 bases between them. Germline-derived CDR1 and CDR2 are SGHRS and YFSETQ. The CDR3 totals 15 residues. CDR3 residues: CASSLFTAPTDTQYF. DNA for the CDR3: TGCGCCAGCAGCTTGTTTACCGCCCCCACAGATACGCAGTATTTT.

The J gene is TRBJ1-2, the V gene TRBV24-1, with TRBD1 matching 9 bases. Looked up from germline, CDR1 is KGHDR and CDR2 is SFDVKD. This CDR3 has 20 amino acids. V trimming: 9 bases; J trimming: 5 bases; junction bases outside the gene matches: 27. CDR3 DNA sequence: TGTGCCACCGGGACAGGGCCGAGCACGCAGTACAGGGGCCCAGGATATGGCTACACCTTC. Translated, it gives CATGTGPSTQYRGPGYGYTF.

For this clonotype: One junction end disagrees with the germline gene, perhaps due to a read error. The V gene is TRBV18, the J gene TRBJ2-1; 8 bases fit TRBD1. The CDR3 runs 12 residues. Germline V gene data show CDR1 as KGHSH and CDR2 as LQKENI. The CDR3 sequence is CASSLTGDQATF. CDR3 nucleotide sequence: TGTGCCAGCTCCTTGACAGGGGACCAAGCGACCTTC.

This clonotype was recorded only once. The CDR3 does not end in the conserved phenylalanine or tryptophan, so this is likely a read error. No DNA is shown, since the ends of the CDR3 on it are uncertain; the CDR3 is the one TCRdb lists. The CDR3 region is CASSIGTK. The V call is TRBV19, the J call TRBJ2-3. Inclusive of both ends, the CDR3 amounts to 8 amino acids. Germline V lookup: CDR1 LNHDA, CDR2 SQIVND (reference sequence).

This clonotype was recorded many times. The genes are TRBV3-1 and TRBJ1-5, with 8 bases aligning to TRBD1. Looked up from germline, CDR1 is LGHDT and CDR2 is YNNKEL (reference sequence). This CDR3 region has 15 residues. The V gene end was trimmed by 8 bases and the J gene end by 3 bases; junction bases not matched to a gene: 9. The CDR3 spells CASAGGTGVNQPQHF. DNA for the CDR3: TGTGCCAGCGCCGGCGGGACAGGCGTCAATCAGCCCCAGCATTTT.

Many counts were recorded for this clonotype. The gene calls are TRBV27 and TRBJ1-6, with D hard to call. The CDR3 contains 14 residues. The germline V and J ends were trimmed by 7 bases and 2 bases, with 9 bases remaining between them. Per the germline V gene, CDR1 is MNHEY and CDR2 is SMNVEV (reference sequence). This chain's CDR3 is CASTPGTYNSPLHF. CDR3 DNA: TGTGCCAGCACCCCTGGGACCTATAATTCACCCCTCCACTTT.

This clonotype showed up many times. The CDR3 is CASRYVGTGGNEQYF. CDR3 nucleotides: TGTGCCAGCAGGTACGTCGGGACAGGGGGCAACGAGCAGTACTTC. The genes are TRBV6-1 and TRBJ2-7; 12 bases fit TRBD1. Germline V CDR1 and CDR2: MNHNS, SASEGT. J gave up 5 bases and V 6 bases, and 8 bases lay outside the gene matches. This CDR3 contains 15 residues.

This clonotype was found many times. This sequence joins TRBV5-4 and TRBJ2-5, with 10 bases that match TRBD2. This CDR3 is 17 amino acids long. The trim removed 4 bases at V and 1 base at J, leaving 10 bases unmatched. Germline loops: CDR1 SGHNT, CDR2 YYREEE (reference sequence). The CDR3: CASSVAGGPAFQETQYF. As DNA, the CDR3 is TGTGCCAGCAGCGTAGCGGGGGGACCCGCTTTCCAAGAGACCCAGTACTTC.